The table lists the clone carrying this T cell receptor beta chain with a few counts. Germline lookup yields CDR1 SGHRS and CDR2 YFSETQ. V lost 7 bases and J lost 2; bases outside the gene matches: 4. The CDR3 totals 13 residues. Amplification yielded TCR beta CDR3 regions, with RNA transcripts as the source. First-round RT-PCR of the TCR CDR3 relied on the HTBI primer set. TCRdb itself ran the multiplex PCR reads through MiXCR, one entry per CDR3 protein. The sample records about 740,000 distinct CDR3 sequences, 11% to 15% being singletons. This entry is derived from a study of T cells in Graves' hyperthyroidism and ophthalmopathy.

The J gene is TRBJ2-7, the V gene TRBV5-1; 9 nucleotides align to TRBD2. This clonotype was obtained from a young woman with Graves' hyperthyroidism. Input material: blood. The CDR3 loop reads CASYRTSAYEQYF. The CDR3 nucleotides read TGCGCCAGCTACCGGACTAGCGCCTACGAGCAGTACTTC.